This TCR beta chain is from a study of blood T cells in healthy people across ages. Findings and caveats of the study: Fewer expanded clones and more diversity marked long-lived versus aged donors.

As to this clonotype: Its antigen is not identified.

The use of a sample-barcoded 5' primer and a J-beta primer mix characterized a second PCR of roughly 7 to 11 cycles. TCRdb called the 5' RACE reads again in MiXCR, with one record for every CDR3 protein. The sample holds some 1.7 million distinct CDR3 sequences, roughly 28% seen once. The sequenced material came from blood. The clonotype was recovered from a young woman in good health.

CDR3 sequence reads: CSVAKRMNTEAFF. Written as DNA, the CDR3 is TGCAGCGTCGCAAAGAGAATGAACACTGAAGCTTTCTTT. The V call is TRBV29-1, the J call TRBJ1-1; D remains unclear. V was shortened by 6 bases and J by 0 bases, with 11 bases between the two germline ends. CDR3 size: 13 residues. Looked up from germline, CDR1 is SQVTM and CDR2 is ANQGSEA.